One TCR beta chain is described in this entry. Its specificity is not known. This sample was included in a study of T cell responses to AZD1222 COVID-19 vaccine. Notes on the study in general: Reports indicate that nearly half of spike-specific TCRs are directed at unmutated variant regions. CD4 TCRs linked to vaccination spanned spike, dominating at 160-218 and 743-854.

Produced via immunoSEQ multiplex PCR; TCRdb's table is partial and in-frame only. The sample has 100,000 to 150,000 clones, 80% to 95% seen once. Pooled samples include second doses given at about 4 or 12 weeks. Germline V gene lookup returns CDR1 MGHRA and CDR2 YSYEKL. CDR3 length: 15 residues. The V segment lost 1 base and the J segment 5 bases; nucleotides outside the gene matches: 6. This sequence joins TRBV4-1 and TRBJ2-7, with 9 positions matching TRBD2. The input for sequencing was peripheral blood, taken 28 days after the second AZD1222 dose. This clonotype originated in an adult who received the AZD1222 COVID-19 vaccine. CDR3 sequence: CASSQGGLAPNEQYF. The CDR3 DNA follows: TGCGCCAGCAGCCAAGGGGGACTAGCCCCGAACGAGCAGTACTTC.